A single sample is the source of the 30 T cell receptor beta chains below, sequenced in a study of CD8 T cells in Susac syndrome. With random hexamers, reverse transcription was performed on roughly 0.45 to 1 ug of RNA. TCRdb redid the calling of the immunoSEQ multiplex PCR reads with MiXCR, one entry per CDR3 protein. Of about 200,000 distinct CDR3 sequences in the sample, approximately 95% were seen once. The sample consisted of CD4+ T cells from PBMCs. Receptor source: a human donor with multiple sclerosis.

This clonotype occurred once. The chain couples TRBV27 to TRBJ1-2, with no clear D. Looked up from germline, CDR1 is MNHEY and CDR2 is SMNVEV (reference sequence). The CDR3 has 14 residues. Trimming left V 4 bases short and J 11 bases short, with 20 bases between. CDR3 in amino acids: CASSSIGPMGAYTF. The CDR3 bases are TGTGCCAGCAGTTCAATAGGACCTATGGGAGCTTACACCTTC.

The chain uses TRBV20-1 and TRBJ2-5, with D tentatively TRBD1 or TRBD2 (5 bases each). From germline, CDR1 is DFQATT and CDR2 SNEGSKA (reference sequence). V was cut by 0 bases and J by 0 bases, with 14 bases left in between. The CDR3 is made up of 16 amino acids. The CDR3 coding sequence is TGCAGTGCTAGAGAAGCGGCAGGGACCAACCAAGAGACCCAGTACTTC. Protein sequence: CSAREAAGTNQETQYF.

The V and J genes are TRBV7-6 and TRBJ1-6, with 10 bases identical to TRBD1. In germline, CDR1 is SGHVS, CDR2 FNYEAQ. The CDR3 runs to 16 residues. After removal of 5 bases from V and 8 bases from J, the junction contained 9 bases not matched to a gene. The CDR3 sequence: CASSLAGTGVHSPLHF. CDR3 in DNA: TGTGCCAGCAGCCTGGCCGGGACAGGGGTCCATTCACCCCTCCACTTT. Supplemented by reference TRBV7-6 and TRBJ1-6, the full variable domain reads GAGVSQSPRYKVTKRGQDVALRCDPISGHVSLYWYRQALGQGPEFLTYFNYEAQQDKSGLPNDRFSAERPEGSISTLTIQRTEQRDSAMYRCASSLAGTGVHSPLHFGNGTRLTVT.

This chain joins TRBV29-1 and TRBJ2-1, with a possible D match to TRBD2 (7 bases). The CDR3 is 15 amino acids. Germline V lookup: CDR1 SQVTM, CDR2 ANQGSEA. Trimming shortened V by 7 bases and J by 2 bases, and 18 bases separated the two germline ends. The CDR3 sequence is CSAGEEGGTYNEQFF. DNA for the CDR3: TGCAGCGCTGGGGAGGAGGGGGGGACCTACAATGAGCAGTTCTTC.

The chain joins TRBV29-1 to TRBJ2-3; D is unresolved. Trimming cost V 4 bases and J 1 base, with 9 bases left between them. Germline loops: CDR1 SQVTM, CDR2 ANQGSEA. This CDR3 has 13 residues. The chain's CDR3 is CSVGRGRTDTQYF. The CDR3 bases are TGCAGCGTTGGGCGCGGTCGCACAGATACGCAGTATTTT.

The chain carries TRBV20-1 and TRBJ2-5; a weak D match, TRBD1 (8 bases). V shed 6 bases and J shed 9 bases, with 14 bases lying between them. CDR1 and CDR2 from the germline V gene are DFQATT and SNEGSKA (reference sequence). The CDR3 has 11 residues. The CDR3 loop reads CSADREGAQYF. The CDR3 nucleotides are TGCAGTGCGGACAGGGAGGGGGCCCAGTACTTC.

V and J are TRBV20-1 and TRBJ2-5, with 10 bases aligning to TRBD1. The CDR3 consists of 15 residues. The V and J ends lost 8 bases and 6 bases, in that order; junction bases with no gene match: 15. Germline CDR1 and CDR2: DFQATT and SNEGSKA (reference sequence). The CDR3 DNA reads as TGCAGTACGAGTCCCGGGACAGGGGCGGCAAAGACCCAGTACTTC. Amino acid sequence: CSTSPGTGAAKTQYF.

The V and J genes are TRBV30 and TRBJ2-3; D tentatively reads TRBD1 or TRBD2 (5 bases each). The CDR3 consists of 12 residues. CDR1 GTSNPN and CDR2 SVGIG come from the germline V gene (reference sequence). V was shortened by 2 bases and J by 6 bases, with 9 bases between the two germline ends. The CDR3 DNA sequence: TGTGCCTGGAGTCCCAGGGAGGATACGCAGTATTTT. Translated, it gives CAWSPREDTQYF.

This chain connects TRBV19 to TRBJ2-5; D gene uncertain. V lost 3 bases and J 5 bases, leaving 10 bases between the germline ends. The CDR3 consists of 13 residues. Germline V gene lookup returns CDR1 LNHDA and CDR2 SQIVND (reference sequence). CDR3: CASSMRLGETQYF. As DNA, the CDR3 is TGTGCCAGTAGTATGCGCCTAGGGGAGACCCAGTACTTC. Full variable domain (outside the CDR3, taken from reference TRBV19 and TRBJ2-5): DGGITQSPKYLFRKEGQNVTLSCEQNLNHDAMYWYRQDPGQGLRLIYYSQIVNDFQKGDIAEGYSVSREKKESFPLTVTSAQKNPTAFYLCASSMRLGETQYFGPGTRLLVL.

The chain carries TRBV13 and TRBJ2-5; 9 bases agree with TRBD2. J gave up 5 bases and V 10 bases, and 8 bases lay outside the gene matches. Germline CDR1 and CDR2: PRHDT and FYEKMQ (reference sequence). The CDR3 sequence is 13 residues long. For the CDR3, the DNA is TGTGCCACCTCCGGGCTAGCGGGGGAGACCCAGTACTTC. Its protein is CATSGLAGETQYF. The variable domain in full, completed from reference TRBV13 and TRBJ2-5, reads AAGVIQSPRHLIKEKRETATLKCYPIPRHDTVYWYQQGPGQDPQFLISFYEKMQSDKGSIPDRFSAQQFSDYHSELNMSSLELGDSALYFCATSGLAGETQYFGPGTRLLVL.

J is TRBJ1-5 and V is TRBV25-1; D not resolved. V was clipped by 4 bases and J by 3 bases, with 4 bases between them. Per germline, CDR1 MGHDK and CDR2 SYGVNS. The CDR3 extends over 12 amino acids. The CDR3, as DNA: TGTGCCAGCAGTGCTCTCAATCAGCCCCAGCATTTT. Translating gives CASSALNQPQHF. The full variable domain, rest sourced from reference TRBV25-1 and TRBJ1-5, is EADIYQTPRYLVIGTGKKITLECSQTMGHDKMYWYQQDPGMELHLIHYSYGVNSTEKGDLSSESTVSRIRTEHFPLTLESARPSHTSQYLCASSALNQPQHFGDGTRLSIL.

The rearrangement uses TRBV7-9 and TRBJ1-1; D is perhaps TRBD1 (5 bases). The V gene's germline CDR1 is SEHNR and CDR2 FQNEAQ (reference sequence). The germline V and J ends were trimmed by 3 bases and 3 bases, with 14 bases remaining between them. CDR3 length: 15 amino acids. CDR3 bases: TGTGCCAGCAGCTTTGGGACGGGCGCCCACACTGAAGCTTTCTTT. Protein sequence: CASSFGTGAHTEAFF.

The CDR3 loop is CAWRGGPGNTIYF. In nucleotides, the CDR3 is TGTGCCTGGAGAGGAGGGCCTGGAAACACCATATATTTT. The chain is built from TRBV30 and TRBJ1-3; D call uncertain. The CDR3 extends over 13 amino acids. With 3 bases removed from V and 2 bases from J, the gap between germline ends came to 8 bases. CDR1 is GTSNPN and CDR2 is SVGIG in the germline V gene (reference sequence).

J is TRBJ1-1 and V is TRBV29-1; a possible D gene is TRBD1 (5 bases). CDR3 length: 15 residues. The V and J ends lost 7 bases and 0 bases respectively, with 18 bases between them. Germline V gene sequence: CDR1 SQVTM, CDR2 ANQGSEA. CDR3 coding DNA: TGCAGCGGACAGACAGTAAGAATCATGAACACTGAAGCTTTCTTT. Protein product: CSGQTVRIMNTEAFF. The complete variable domain, with remaining parts taken from reference TRBV29-1 and TRBJ1-1, reads SAVISQKPSRDICQRGTSLTIQCQVDSQVTMMFWYRQQPGQSLTLIATANQGSEATYESGFVIDKFPISRPNLTFSTLTVSNMSPEDSSIYLCSGQTVRIMNTEAFFGQGTRLTVV.

The table lists this clonotype with a few counts. The chain carries TRBV30 and TRBJ2-7; D might be TRBD1 (5 bases). Per germline, CDR1 GTSNPN and CDR2 SVGIG (reference sequence). V dropped 2 bases and J dropped 3 bases, with 14 bases sitting between them. The CDR3 is 14 amino acids. This chain's CDR3 is CAWSRGSQSYEQYF. The CDR3 DNA reads as TGTGCCTGGAGTAGGGGCAGTCAAAGCTACGAGCAGTACTTC.

The chain has TRBV2 and TRBJ2-2, with D possibly TRBD1 on 5 matching bases. The CDR3 consists of 15 residues. V was clipped by 6 bases and J by 3 bases, with 14 bases between them. The germline V gene has CDR1 SNHLY and CDR2 FYNNEI. Here the CDR3 reads CASRGHIGDTGELFF. In DNA, the CDR3 is TGTGCCAGCAGGGGGCATATTGGGGACACCGGGGAGCTGTTTTTT. Drawing the rest from reference TRBV2 and TRBJ2-2, the complete variable domain is EPEVTQTPSHQVTQMGQEVILRCVPISNHLYFYWYRQILGQKVEFLVSFYNNEISEKSEIFDDQFSVERPDGSNFTLKIRSTKLEDSAMYFCASRGHIGDTGELFFGEGSRLTVL.

The count of this clonotype is one. The rearrangement joins TRBV20-1 to TRBJ2-1; weak D call: TRBD2 (7 bases). The germline V gene encodes CDR1 DFQATT and CDR2 SNEGSKA (reference sequence). Trimming took 5 bases from V and 7 from J, leaving 21 bases between them. CDR3 length: 15 residues. The chain's CDR3 is CSAPLMRGGGNEQFF. The DNA for the CDR3 is TGCAGTGCTCCCCTGATGAGGGGGGGCGGAAATGAGCAGTTCTTC.

This clonotype was detected once. This chain uses TRBV20-1 with TRBJ2-7; D is undetermined. This CDR3 spans 12 amino acids. Germline values: CDR1 DFQATT, CDR2 SNEGSKA (reference sequence). The V end lost 5 bases, the J end lost 0 bases, and 8 bases lay between the germline ends. CDR3 sequence reads: CSAEGFSYEQYF. The CDR3 region has the DNA TGCAGTGCTGAAGGGTTCTCCTACGAGCAGTACTTC.

V usage is TRBV30 and J usage is TRBJ1-5; D is undetermined. The V and J ends lost 0 bases and 5 bases respectively, with 11 bases between them. This CDR3 comprises 14 residues. Looked up from germline, CDR1 is GTSNPN and CDR2 is SVGIG (reference sequence). The CDR3 protein is CAWSVTGGDQPQHF. The DNA of the CDR3 is TGTGCCTGGAGTGTAACCGGCGGGGATCAGCCCCAGCATTTT.

V gene TRBV29-1 combines with J gene TRBJ2-3; 7 bases map to TRBD2. Germline CDR1 reads SQVTM; CDR2 reads ANQGSEA. Unmatched junction bases numbered 8, after V lost 2 bases and J lost 0 bases. The CDR3 contains 16 residues. The CDR3 loop is CSVEPEGRASTDTQYF. The CDR3 DNA is TGCAGCGTTGAACCCGAGGGGAGGGCTAGCACAGATACGCAGTATTTT.

The J gene is TRBJ2-1, the V gene TRBV7-3; D tentatively fits TRBD1 or TRBD2 (5 bases each). Trimming shortened V by 5 bases and J by 5 bases, and 13 bases separated the two germline ends. Germline V lookup: CDR1 SGHTA, CDR2 FQGTGA. The CDR3 has 14 amino acids. CDR3 nucleotides: TGTGCCAGCAGCCCCGGGACCTTGAACAATGAGCAGTTCTTC. It encodes CASSPGTLNNEQFF.

The rearrangement joins TRBV12-3 or TRBV12-4 to TRBJ1-1, with TRBD1 as a possible D gene (6 bases). V was pared by 6 bases and J by 0 bases, with 14 bases between. CDR3 length equals 15 residues. The CDR3 sequence: CASRLGGTMNTEAFF. The CDR3 nucleotides are TGTGCCAGCAGATTGGGGGGCACGATGAACACTGAAGCTTTCTTT.

This chain links TRBV3-1 with TRBJ2-1; D gene ambiguous. CDR3 length equals 14 residues. The V end lost 3 bases, the J end lost 9 bases, and 15 bases lay between the germline ends. Germline CDR1 and CDR2: LGHDT and YNNKEL (reference sequence). CDR3 sequence (DNA): TGTGCCAGCAGCCAGTCATATTTCGGTGGTGAGCAGTTCTTC. Amino acids: CASSQSYFGGEQFF.

The chain combines TRBV30 with TRBJ2-5; D unclear. The V gene's germline CDR1 is GTSNPN and CDR2 SVGIG (reference sequence). V was trimmed by 2 bases and J by 7 bases, leaving 11 bases between them. This CDR3 has 12 residues. The CDR3 DNA reads TGTGCCTGGAGTTCTCCTTTAGGGACCCAGTACTTC. Its protein is CAWSSPLGTQYF.

This clonotype was seen a few times. The rearrangement joins TRBV7-2 to TRBJ1-1; no firm D call. V lost 4 bases and J lost 4, with 10 bases in between. Looked up from germline, CDR1 is SGHTA and CDR2 is FQGNSA. The CDR3 length is 13 residues. The CDR3 nucleotides are TGTGCCAGCAGCTCGGATCGGCGCACTGAAGCTTTCTTT. This codes for CASSSDRRTEAFF. The variable domain in full, completed from reference TRBV7-2 and TRBJ1-1, reads GAGVSQSPSNKVTEKGKDVELRCDPISGHTALYWYRQSLGQGLEFLIYFQGNSAPDKSGLPSDRFSAERTGGSVSTLTIQRTQQEDSAVYLCASSSDRRTEAFFGQGTRLTVV.

The chain employs TRBV24-1 and TRBJ2-1; D not certain. V was clipped by 8 bases and J by 8 bases, with 18 bases between them. The CDR3 contains 14 residues. In germline, CDR1 is KGHDR, CDR2 SFDVKD. CDR3 sequence: CATTSSFAPHEQFF. The CDR3 DNA sequence: TGTGCCACCACTAGTTCGTTTGCCCCCCATGAGCAGTTCTTC.

The V and J genes are TRBV15 and TRBJ2-1; tentatively, D is TRBD2 (6 bases). The CDR3 is 14 amino acids. Germline CDR1 and CDR2: LNHNV and YYDKDF (reference sequence). Trimming took off 3 bases at V and 6 bases at J, with 12 bases between the two ends. CDR3 protein: CATSSHHGGNEQFF. In DNA form, the CDR3 reads TGTGCCACCAGCAGCCATCACGGGGGCAATGAGCAGTTCTTC.

This chain joins TRBV25-1 and TRBJ1-1; 7 bases align to TRBD1. Unmatched junction bases numbered 6, after V lost 5 bases and J lost 3 bases. The CDR3 consists of 14 residues. Germline V gene data show CDR1 as MGHDK and CDR2 as SYGVNS. The DNA for the CDR3 is TGTGCCAGCAGTCCAGACAGGGATCACACTGAAGCTTTCTTT. This gives the protein CASSPDRDHTEAFF.

The chain has TRBV29-1 and TRBJ2-3; 13 bases are shared with TRBD2. CDR1 and CDR2 from the germline V gene are SQVTM and ANQGSEA. J lost 1 base, V lost 7 bases, and 2 bases had no gene match. CDR3 size: 14 residues. CDR3 amino acids: CSAGLAGRTDTQYF. Here the CDR3 DNA reads TGCAGCGCGGGACTAGCGGGGCGCACAGATACGCAGTATTTT.

This chain joins TRBV30 and TRBJ2-3; D remains unclear. The V gene lost 4 bases and the J gene lost 4 bases, with 15 bases spanning the gap. Germline lookup yields CDR1 GTSNPN and CDR2 SVGIG (reference sequence). This CDR3 spans 14 amino acids. CDR3 nucleotides: TGTGCCTGGACCCGAACCGCCGTCGCAGATACGCAGTATTTT. It encodes CAWTRTAVADTQYF.